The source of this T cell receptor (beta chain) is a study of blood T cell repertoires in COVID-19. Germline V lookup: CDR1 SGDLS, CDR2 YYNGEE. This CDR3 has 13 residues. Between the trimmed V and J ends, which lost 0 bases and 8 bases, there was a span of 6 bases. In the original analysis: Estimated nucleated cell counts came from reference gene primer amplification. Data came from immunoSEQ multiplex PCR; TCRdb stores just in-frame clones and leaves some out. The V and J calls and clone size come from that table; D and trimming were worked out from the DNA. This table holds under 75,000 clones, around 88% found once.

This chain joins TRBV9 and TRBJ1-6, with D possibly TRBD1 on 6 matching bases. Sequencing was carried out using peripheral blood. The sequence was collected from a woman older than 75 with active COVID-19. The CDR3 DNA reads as TGTGCCAGCAGCGTAGCAGGGGATTCACCCCTCCACTTT. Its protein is CASSVAGDSPLHF.